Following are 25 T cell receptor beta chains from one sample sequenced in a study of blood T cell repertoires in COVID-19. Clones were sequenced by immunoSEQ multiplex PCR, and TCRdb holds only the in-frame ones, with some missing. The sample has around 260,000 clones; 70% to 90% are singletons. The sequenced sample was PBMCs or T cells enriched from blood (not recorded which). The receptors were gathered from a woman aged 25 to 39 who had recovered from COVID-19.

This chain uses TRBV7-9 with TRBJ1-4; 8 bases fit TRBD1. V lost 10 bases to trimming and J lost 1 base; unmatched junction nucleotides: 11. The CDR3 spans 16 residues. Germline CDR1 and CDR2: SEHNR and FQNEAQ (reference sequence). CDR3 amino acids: CATEDRGLGTNEKLFF. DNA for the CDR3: TGTGCCACAGAAGACAGGGGTCTGGGAACTAATGAAAAACTGTTTTTT.

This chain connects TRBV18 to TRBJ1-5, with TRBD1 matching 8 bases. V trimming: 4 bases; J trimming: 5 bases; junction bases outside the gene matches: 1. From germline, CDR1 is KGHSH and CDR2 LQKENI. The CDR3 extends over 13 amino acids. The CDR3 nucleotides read TGTGCCAGCTCACTGGGACAGGATCAGCCCCAGCATTTT. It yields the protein CASSLGQDQPQHF.

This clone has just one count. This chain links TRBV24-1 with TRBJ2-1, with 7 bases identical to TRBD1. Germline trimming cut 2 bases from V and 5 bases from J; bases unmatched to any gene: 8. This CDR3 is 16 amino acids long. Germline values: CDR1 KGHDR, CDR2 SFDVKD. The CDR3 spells CATSDSRTGGHNEQFF. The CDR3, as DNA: TGTGCCACCAGTGATTCTCGGACAGGAGGCCACAATGAGCAGTTCTTC.

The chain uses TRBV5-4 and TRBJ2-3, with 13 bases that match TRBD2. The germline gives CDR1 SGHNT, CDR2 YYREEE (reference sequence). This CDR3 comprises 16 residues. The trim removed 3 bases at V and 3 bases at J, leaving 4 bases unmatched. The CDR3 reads CASSSPGLAGTDTQYF. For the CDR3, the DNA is TGTGCCAGCAGCTCTCCGGGACTAGCGGGAACAGATACGCAGTATTTT.

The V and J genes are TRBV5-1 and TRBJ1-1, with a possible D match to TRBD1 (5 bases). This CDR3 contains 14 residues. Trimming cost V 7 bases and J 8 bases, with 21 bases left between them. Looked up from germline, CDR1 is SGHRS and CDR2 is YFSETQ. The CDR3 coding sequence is TGCGCCAGCTCGCATCGAGGCCGGGACTCAGAAGCTTTCTTT. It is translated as CASSHRGRDSEAFF.

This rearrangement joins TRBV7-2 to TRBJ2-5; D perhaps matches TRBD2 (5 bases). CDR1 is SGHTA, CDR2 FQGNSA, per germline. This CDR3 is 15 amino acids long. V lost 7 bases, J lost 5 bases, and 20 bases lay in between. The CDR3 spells CASTLPGSGGETQYF. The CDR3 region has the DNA TGTGCCAGCACCCTCCCTGGCAGCGGTGGGGAGACCCAGTACTTC.

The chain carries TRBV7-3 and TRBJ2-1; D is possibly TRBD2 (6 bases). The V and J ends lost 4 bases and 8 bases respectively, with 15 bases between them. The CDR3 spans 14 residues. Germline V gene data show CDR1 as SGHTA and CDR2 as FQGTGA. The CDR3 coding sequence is TGTGCCAGCAGCTCGGGACTCCTAGGCGATGAGCAGTTCTTC. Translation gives CASSSGLLGDEQFF.

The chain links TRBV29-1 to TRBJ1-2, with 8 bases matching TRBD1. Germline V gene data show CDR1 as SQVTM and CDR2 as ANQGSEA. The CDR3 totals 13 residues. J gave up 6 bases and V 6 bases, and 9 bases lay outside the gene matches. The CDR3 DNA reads TGCAGCGTGGGCGGGCAGGGGGCGAATGGCTACACCTTC. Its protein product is CSVGGQGANGYTF.

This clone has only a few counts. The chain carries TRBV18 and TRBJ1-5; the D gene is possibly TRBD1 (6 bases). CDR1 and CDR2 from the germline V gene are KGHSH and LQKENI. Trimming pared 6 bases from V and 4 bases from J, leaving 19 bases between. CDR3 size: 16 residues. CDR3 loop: CASSSGRGRMNQPQHF. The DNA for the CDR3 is TGTGCCAGCTCCTCAGGGCGGGGGCGTATGAATCAGCCCCAGCATTTT.

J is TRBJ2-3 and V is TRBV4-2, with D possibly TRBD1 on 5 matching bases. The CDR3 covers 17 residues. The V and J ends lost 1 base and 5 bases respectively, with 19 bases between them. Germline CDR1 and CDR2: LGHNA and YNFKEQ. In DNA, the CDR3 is TGTGCCAGCAGCCAAGTATCGTTAGGGGCAGAAGGAGATACGCAGTATTTT. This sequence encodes CASSQVSLGAEGDTQYF.

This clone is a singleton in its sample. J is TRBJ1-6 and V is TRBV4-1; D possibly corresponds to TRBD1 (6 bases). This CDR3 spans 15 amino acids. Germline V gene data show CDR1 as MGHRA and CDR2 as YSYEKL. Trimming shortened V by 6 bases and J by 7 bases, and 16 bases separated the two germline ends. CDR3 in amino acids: CASSQEVQGNSPLHF. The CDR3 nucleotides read TGCGCCAGCAGTCAGGAGGTGCAGGGGAATTCACCCCTCCACTTT.

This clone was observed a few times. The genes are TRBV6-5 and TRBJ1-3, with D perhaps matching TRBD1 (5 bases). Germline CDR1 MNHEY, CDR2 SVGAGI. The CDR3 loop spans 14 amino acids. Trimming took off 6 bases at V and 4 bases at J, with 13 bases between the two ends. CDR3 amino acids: CASSKGDVGNTIYF. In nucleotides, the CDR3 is TGTGCCAGCAGCAAAGGGGATGTAGGAAACACCATATATTTT.

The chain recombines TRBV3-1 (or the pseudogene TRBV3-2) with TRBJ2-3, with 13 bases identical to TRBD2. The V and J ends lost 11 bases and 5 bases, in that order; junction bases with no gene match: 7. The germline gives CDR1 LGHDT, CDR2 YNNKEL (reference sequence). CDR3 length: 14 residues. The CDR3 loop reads CAVSGTSGVDTQYF. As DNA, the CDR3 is TGTGCCGTCTCTGGGACTAGCGGGGTAGATACGCAGTATTTT.

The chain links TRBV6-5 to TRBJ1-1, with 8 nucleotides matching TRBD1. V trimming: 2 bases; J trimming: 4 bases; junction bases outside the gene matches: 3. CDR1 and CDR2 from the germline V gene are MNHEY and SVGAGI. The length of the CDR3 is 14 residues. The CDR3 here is CASSYQGAGTEAFF. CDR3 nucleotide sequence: TGTGCCAGCAGTTACCAGGGGGCTGGCACTGAAGCTTTCTTT.

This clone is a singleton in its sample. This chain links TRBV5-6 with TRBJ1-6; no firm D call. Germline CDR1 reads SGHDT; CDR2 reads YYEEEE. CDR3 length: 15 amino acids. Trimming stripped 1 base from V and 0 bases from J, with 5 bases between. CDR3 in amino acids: CASSLYNSYNSPLHF. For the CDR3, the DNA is TGTGCCAGCAGCTTGTACAACTCCTATAATTCACCCCTCCACTTT.

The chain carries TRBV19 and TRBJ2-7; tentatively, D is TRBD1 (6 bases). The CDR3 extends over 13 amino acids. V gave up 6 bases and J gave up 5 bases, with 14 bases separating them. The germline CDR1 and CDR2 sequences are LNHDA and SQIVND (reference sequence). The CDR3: CASRLNSGDEQYF. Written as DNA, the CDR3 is TGTGCCAGTAGACTAAATTCAGGGGACGAGCAGTACTTC. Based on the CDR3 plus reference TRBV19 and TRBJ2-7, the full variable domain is DGGITQSPKYLFRKEGQNVTLSCEQNLNHDAMYWYRQDPGQGLRLIYYSQIVNDFQKGDIAEGYSVSREKKESFPLTVTSAQKNPTAFYLCASRLNSGDEQYFGPGTRLTVT.

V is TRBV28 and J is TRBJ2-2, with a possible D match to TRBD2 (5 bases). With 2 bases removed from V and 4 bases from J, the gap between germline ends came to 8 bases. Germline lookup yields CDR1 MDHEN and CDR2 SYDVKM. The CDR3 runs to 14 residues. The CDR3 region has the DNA TGTGCCAGCAGTTTAATAGCGACCACCGGGGAGCTGTTTTTT. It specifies CASSLIATTGELFF.

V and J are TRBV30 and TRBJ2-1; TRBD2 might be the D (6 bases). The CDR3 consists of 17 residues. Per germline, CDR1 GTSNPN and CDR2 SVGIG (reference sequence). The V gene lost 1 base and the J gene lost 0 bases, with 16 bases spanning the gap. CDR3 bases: TGTGCCTGGAGTGGGCGGGAATTTCGAAGCTCCTACAATGAGCAGTTCTTC. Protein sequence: CAWSGREFRSSYNEQFF. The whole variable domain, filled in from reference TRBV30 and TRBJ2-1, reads SQTIHQWPATLVQPVGSPLSLECTVEGTSNPNLYWYRQAAGRGLQLLFYSVGIGQISSEVPQNLSASRPQDRQFILSSKKLLLSDSGFYLCAWSGREFRSSYNEQFFGPGTRLTVL.

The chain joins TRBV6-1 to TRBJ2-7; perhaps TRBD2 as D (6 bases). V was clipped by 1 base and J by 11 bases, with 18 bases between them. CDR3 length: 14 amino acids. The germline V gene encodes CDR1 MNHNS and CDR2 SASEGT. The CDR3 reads CASSEDRGVAQKYF. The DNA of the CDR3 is TGTGCCAGCAGTGAAGATCGCGGGGTGGCTCAGAAGTACTTC.

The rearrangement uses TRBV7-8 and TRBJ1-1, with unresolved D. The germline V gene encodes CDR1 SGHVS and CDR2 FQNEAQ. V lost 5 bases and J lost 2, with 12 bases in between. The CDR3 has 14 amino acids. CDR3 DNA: TGTGCCAGCAGCAAAGAGATCCCCAACACTGAAGCTTTCTTT. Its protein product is CASSKEIPNTEAFF.

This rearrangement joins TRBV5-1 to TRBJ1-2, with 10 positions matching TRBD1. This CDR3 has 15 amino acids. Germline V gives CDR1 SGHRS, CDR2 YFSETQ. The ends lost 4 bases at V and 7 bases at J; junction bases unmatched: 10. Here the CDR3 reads CASSPGQGYESGYTF. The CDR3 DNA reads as TGCGCCAGCAGCCCGGGACAGGGGTACGAAAGTGGCTACACCTTC.

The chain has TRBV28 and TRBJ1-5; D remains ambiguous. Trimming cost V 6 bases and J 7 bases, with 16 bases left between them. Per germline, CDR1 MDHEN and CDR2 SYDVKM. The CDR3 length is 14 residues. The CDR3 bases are TGTGCCAGCAGCGCCAGGCTCCTCAAGCAGCCCCAGCATTTT. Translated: CASSARLLKQPQHF.

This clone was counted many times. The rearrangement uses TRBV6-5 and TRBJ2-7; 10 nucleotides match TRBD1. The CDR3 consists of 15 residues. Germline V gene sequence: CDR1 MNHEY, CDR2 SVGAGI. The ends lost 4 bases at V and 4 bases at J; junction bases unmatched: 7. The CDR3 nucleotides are TGTGCCAGCAGTTCCCCGGGACAGGGGATTTACGAGCAGTACTTC. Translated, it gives CASSSPGQGIYEQYF.

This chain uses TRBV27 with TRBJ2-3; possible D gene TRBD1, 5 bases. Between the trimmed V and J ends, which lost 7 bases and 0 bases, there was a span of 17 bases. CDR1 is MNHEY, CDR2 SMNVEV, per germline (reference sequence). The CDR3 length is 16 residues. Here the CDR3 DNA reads TGTGCCAGCACCGAATCGGAAGGGGCAAGCACAGATACGCAGTATTTT. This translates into CASTESEGASTDTQYF.

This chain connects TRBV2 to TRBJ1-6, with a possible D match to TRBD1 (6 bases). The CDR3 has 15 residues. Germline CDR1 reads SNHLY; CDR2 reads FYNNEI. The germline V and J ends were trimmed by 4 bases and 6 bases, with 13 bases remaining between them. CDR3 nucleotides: TGTGCCAGCAGTGTTCGGACAGCTTTTAATTCACCCCTCCACTTT. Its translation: CASSVRTAFNSPLHF.